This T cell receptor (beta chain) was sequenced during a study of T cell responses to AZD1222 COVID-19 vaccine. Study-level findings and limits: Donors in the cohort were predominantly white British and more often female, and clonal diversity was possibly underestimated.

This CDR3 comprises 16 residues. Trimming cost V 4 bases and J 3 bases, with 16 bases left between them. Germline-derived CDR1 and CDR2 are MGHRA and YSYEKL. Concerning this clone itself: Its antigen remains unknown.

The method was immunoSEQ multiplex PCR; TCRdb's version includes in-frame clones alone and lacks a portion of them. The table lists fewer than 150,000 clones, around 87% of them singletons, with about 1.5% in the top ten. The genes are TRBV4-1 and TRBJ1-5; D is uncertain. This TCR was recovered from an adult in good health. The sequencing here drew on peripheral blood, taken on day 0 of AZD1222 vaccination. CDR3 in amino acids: CASSRGGGPNNQPQHF. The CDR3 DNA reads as TGCGCCAGCAGCCGGGGTGGAGGGCCTAACAATCAGCCCCAGCATTTT.